This T cell receptor beta chain comes out of a study of blood T cell repertoires in COVID-19. For the study at large: The study drew acute and convalescent COVID-19 samples from the United States, Italy and Spain. T cells, B-cell-depleted T cells, or PBMCs provided the cDNA or gDNA that served as material.

The length of the CDR3 is 15 residues. Looked up from germline, CDR1 is SGHRS and CDR2 is YFSETQ. V dropped 2 bases and J dropped 3; count of bases not matched to a gene: 4. As originally analysed: Reference gene primer amplification in the assay estimated nucleated cell counts. Method: immunoSEQ multiplex PCR; TCRdb's copy keeps in-frame clones and lacks some. Clone size and the V and J calls come from that table; the DNA yielded D and trimming. The sample includes roughly 150,000 clones, approximately 86% of them seen just once. Material: peripheral blood. The source of this sequence is an elderly woman with COVID-19, enrolled during active disease. The gene calls are TRBV5-1 and TRBJ2-2, with 7 bases fitting TRBD2. Written as DNA, the CDR3 is TGCGCCAGCAGCTTTTTTGGGGGGGACACCGGGGAGCTGTTTTTT. Residues: CASSFFGGDTGELFF.